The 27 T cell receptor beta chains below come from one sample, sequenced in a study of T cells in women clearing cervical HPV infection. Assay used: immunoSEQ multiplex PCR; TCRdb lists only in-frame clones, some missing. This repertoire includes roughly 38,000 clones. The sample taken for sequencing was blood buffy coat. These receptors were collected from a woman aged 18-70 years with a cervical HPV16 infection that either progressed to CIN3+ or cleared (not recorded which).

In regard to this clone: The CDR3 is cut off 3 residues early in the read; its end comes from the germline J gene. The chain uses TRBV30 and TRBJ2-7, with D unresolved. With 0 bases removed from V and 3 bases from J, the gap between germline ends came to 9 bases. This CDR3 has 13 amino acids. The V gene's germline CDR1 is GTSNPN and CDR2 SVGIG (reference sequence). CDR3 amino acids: CAWSVGPIYEQYF. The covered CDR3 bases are TGTGCCTGGAGTGTAGGGCCAATCTACGAG. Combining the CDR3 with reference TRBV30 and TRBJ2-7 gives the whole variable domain SQTIHQWPATLVQPVGSPLSLECTVEGTSNPNLYWYRQAAGRGLQLLFYSVGIGQISSEVPQNLSASRPQDRQFILSSKKLLLSDSGFYLCAWSVGPIYEQYFGPGTRLTVT.

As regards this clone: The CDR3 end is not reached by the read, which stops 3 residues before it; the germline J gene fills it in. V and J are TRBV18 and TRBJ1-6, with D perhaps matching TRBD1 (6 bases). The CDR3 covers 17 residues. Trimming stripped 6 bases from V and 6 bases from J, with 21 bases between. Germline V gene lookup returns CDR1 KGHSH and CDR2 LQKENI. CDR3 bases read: TGTGCCAGCTCTCTTCAGTTTTTGGCAGGGGCTAATTCACCC. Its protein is CASSLQFLAGANSP. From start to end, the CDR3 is CASSLQFLAGANSPLHF.

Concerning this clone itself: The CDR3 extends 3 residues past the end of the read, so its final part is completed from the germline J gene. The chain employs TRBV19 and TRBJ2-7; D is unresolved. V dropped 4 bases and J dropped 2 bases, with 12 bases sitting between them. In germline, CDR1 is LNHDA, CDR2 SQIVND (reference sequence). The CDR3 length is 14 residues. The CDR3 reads CASSKSVPAYEQYF. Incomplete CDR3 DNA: TGTGCCAGTAGTAAATCAGTTCCCGCCTACGAG. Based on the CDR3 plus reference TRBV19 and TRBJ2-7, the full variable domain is DGGITQSPKYLFRKEGQNVTLSCEQNLNHDAMYWYRQDPGQGLRLIYYSQIVNDFQKGDIAEGYSVSREKKESFPLTVTSAQKNPTAFYLCASSKSVPAYEQYFGPGTRLTVT.

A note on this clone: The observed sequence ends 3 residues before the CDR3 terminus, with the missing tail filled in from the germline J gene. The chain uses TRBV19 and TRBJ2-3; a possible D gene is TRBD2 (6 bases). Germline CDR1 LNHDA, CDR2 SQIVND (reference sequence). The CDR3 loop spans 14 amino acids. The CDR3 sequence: CASSITGDWKTQYF. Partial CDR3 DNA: TGTGCCAGTAGTATAACGGGGGATTGGAAGACG.

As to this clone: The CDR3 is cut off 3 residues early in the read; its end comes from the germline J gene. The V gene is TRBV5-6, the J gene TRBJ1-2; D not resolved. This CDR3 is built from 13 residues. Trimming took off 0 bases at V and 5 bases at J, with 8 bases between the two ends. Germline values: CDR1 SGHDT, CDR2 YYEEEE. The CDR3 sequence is CASSLGQTYGYTF. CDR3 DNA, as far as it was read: TGTGCCAGCAGCTTGGGCCAGACATATGGC.

The CDR3 sequence: CASRATGWSYDYTF. CDR3 bases read: TGTGCCAGTAGGGCGACAGGGTGGTCCTACGAC. The rearrangement uses TRBV19 and TRBJ1-2; 7 positions match TRBD1. The CDR3 end falls 3 residues outside the read, so it is completed with the germline J gene. CDR1 and CDR2 from the germline V gene are LNHDA and SQIVND (reference sequence). This CDR3 has 14 amino acids.

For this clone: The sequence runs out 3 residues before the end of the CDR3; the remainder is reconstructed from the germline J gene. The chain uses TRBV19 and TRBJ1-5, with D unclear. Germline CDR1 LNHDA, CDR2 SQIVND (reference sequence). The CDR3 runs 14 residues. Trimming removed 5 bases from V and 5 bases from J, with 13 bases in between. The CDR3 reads CASSQDKGDQPQHF. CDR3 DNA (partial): TGTGCCAGTAGTCAAGACAAAGGCGATCAGCCC. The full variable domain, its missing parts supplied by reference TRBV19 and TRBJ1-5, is DGGITQSPKYLFRKEGQNVTLSCEQNLNHDAMYWYRQDPGQGLRLIYYSQIVNDFQKGDIAEGYSVSREKKESFPLTVTSAQKNPTAFYLCASSQDKGDQPQHFGDGTRLSIL.

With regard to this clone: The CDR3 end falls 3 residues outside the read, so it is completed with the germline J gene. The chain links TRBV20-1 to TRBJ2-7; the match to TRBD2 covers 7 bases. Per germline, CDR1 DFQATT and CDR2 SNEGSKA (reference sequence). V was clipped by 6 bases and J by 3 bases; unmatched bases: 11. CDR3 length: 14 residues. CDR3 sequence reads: CSALRSGEIYEQYF. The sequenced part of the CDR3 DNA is TGCAGTGCGCTTCGGAGCGGGGAAATCTACGAG.

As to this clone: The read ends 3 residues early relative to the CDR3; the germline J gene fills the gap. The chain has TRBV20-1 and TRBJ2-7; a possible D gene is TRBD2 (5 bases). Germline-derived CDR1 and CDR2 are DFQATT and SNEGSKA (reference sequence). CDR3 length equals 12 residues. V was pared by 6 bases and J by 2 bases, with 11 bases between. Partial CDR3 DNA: TGCAGTGCCCAAGCGGCAGCCTACGAG. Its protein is CSAQAAAYE. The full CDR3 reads CSAQAAAYEQYF.

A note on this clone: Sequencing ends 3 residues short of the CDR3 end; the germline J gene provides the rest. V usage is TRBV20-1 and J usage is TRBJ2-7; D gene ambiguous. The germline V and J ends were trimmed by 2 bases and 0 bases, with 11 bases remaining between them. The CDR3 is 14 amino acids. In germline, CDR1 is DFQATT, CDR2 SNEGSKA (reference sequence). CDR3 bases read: TGCAGTGCTAGAAGGGCAGGTACCTCCTACGAG. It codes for CSARRAGTSYE. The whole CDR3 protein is CSARRAGTSYEQYF.

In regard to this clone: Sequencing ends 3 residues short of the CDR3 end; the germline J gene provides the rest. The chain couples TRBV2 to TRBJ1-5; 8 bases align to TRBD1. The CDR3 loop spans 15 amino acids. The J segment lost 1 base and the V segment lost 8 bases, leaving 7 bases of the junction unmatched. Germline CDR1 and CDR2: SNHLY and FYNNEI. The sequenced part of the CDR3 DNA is TGTGCCAGCCGGGACAGGTGGGGAAGCAATCAGCCC. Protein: CASRDRWGSNQP. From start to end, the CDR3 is CASRDRWGSNQPQHF. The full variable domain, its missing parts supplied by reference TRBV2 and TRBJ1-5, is EPEVTQTPSHQVTQMGQEVILRCVPISNHLYFYWYRQILGQKVEFLVSFYNNEISEKSEIFDDQFSVERPDGSNFTLKIRSTKLEDSAMYFCASRDRWGSNQPQHFGDGTRLSIL.

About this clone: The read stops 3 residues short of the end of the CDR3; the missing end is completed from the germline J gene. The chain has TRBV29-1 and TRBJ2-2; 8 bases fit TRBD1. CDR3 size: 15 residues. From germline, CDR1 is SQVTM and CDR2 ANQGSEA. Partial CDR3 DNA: TGCAGCGTTGGGGGATACGGGACAGGTGGTGAAAAG. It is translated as CSVGGYGTGGEK. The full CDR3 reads CSVGGYGTGGEKLFF.

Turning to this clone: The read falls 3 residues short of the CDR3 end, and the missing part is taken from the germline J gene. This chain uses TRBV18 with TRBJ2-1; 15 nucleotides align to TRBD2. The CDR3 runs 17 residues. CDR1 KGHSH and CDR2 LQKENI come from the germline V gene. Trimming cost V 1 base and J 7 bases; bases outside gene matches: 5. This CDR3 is CASSPLPGLAGGNEQFF. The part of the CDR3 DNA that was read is TGTGCCAGCTCACCACTCCCGGGACTAGCGGGAGGTAATGAG. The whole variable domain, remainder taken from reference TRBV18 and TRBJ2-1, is NAGVMQNPRHLVRRRGQEARLRCSPMKGHSHVYWYRQLPEEGLKFMVYLQKENIIDESGMPKERFSAEFPKEGPSILRIQQVVRGDSAAYFCASSPLPGLAGGNEQFFGPGTRLTVL.

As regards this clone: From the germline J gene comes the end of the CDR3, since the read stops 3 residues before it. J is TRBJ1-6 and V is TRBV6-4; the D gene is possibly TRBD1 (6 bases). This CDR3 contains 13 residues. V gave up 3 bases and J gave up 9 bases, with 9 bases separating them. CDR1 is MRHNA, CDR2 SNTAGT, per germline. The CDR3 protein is CASSEGQASPLHF. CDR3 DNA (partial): TGTGCCAGCAGTGAGGGACAAGCTTCACCC.

The CDR3 spells CASSTTAGGQETQYF. The sequenced part of the CDR3 DNA is TGTGCCAGCAGCACCACCGCGGGGGGGCAAGAGACG. V is TRBV7-6 and J is TRBJ2-3; 9 nucleotides line up with TRBD2. The observed sequence ends 3 residues before the CDR3 terminus, with the missing tail filled in from the germline J gene. The CDR3 has 15 residues. CDR1 is SGHVS, CDR2 FNYEAQ, per germline.

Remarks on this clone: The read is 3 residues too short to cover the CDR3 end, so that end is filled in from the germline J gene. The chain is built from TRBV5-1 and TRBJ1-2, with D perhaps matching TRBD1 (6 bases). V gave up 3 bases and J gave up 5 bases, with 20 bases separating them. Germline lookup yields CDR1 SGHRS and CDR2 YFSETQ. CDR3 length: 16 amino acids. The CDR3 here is CASSSIKDSQDYGYTF. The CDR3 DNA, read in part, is TGCGCCAGCAGCTCGATAAAGGACAGCCAGGATTATGGC.

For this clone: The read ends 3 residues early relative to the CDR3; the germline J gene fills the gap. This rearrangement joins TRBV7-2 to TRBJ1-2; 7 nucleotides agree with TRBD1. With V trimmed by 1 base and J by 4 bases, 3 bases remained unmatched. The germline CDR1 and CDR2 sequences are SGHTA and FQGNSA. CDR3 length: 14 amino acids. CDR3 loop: CASSLEGGRYGYTF. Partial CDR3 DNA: TGTGCCAGCAGCTTAGAAGGGGGCCGCTATGGC.

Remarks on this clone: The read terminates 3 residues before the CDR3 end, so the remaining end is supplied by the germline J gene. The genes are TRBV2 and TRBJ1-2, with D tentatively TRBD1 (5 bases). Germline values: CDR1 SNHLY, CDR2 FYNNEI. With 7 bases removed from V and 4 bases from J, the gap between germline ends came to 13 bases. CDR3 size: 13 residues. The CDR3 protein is CASMRGEGYGYTF. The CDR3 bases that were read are TGTGCCAGCATGAGAGGGGAGGGCTATGGC.

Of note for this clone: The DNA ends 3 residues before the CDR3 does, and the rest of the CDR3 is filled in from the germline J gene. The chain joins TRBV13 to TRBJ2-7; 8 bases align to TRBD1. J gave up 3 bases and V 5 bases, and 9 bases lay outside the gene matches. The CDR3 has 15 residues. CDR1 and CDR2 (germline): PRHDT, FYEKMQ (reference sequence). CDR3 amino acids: CASSKARQGLYEQYF. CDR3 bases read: TGTGCCAGCAGCAAAGCCCGACAGGGGCTCTACGAG.

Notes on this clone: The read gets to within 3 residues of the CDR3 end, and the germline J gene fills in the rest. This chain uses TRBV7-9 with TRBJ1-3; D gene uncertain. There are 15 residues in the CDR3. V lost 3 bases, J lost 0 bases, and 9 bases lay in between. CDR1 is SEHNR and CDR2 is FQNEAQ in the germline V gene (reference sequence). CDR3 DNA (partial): TGTGCCAGCAGCTTTCTCAGTTTCTCTGGAAACACC. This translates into CASSFLSFSGNT. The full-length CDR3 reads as CASSFLSFSGNTIYF.

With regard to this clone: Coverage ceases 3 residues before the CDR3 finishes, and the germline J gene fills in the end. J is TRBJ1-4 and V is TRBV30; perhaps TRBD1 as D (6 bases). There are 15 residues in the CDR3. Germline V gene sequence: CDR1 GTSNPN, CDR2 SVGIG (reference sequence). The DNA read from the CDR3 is TGTGCCTGGTCCCCAGGGGAGAGAAATAATTCACCA. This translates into CAWSPGERNNSP. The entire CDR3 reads CAWSPGERNNSPLFF.

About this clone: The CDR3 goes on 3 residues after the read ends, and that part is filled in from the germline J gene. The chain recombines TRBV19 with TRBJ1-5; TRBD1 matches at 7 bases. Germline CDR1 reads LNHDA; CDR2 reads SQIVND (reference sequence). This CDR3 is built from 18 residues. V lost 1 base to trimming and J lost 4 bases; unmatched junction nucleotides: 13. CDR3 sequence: CASSIGGLRQGGNQPQHF. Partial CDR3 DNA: TGTGCCAGTAGTATAGGGGGCCTTAGACAGGGAGGAAATCAGCCC.

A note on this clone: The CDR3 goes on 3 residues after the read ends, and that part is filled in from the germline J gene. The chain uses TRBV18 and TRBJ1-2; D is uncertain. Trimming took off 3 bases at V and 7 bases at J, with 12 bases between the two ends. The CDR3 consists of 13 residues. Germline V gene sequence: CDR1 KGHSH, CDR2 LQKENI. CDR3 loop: CASSPLPVSGYTF. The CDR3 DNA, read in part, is TGTGCCAGCTCACCTCTCCCAGTTTCTGGC.

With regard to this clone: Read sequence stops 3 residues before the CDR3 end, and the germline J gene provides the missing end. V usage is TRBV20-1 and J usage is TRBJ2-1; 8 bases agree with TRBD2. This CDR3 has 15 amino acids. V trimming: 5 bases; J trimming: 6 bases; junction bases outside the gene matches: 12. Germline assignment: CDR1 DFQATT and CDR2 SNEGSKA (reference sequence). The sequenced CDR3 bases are TGCAGTGCTGGGGCCGGGACTAGAGGCATCAATGAG. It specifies CSAGAGTRGINE. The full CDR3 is CSAGAGTRGINEQFF.

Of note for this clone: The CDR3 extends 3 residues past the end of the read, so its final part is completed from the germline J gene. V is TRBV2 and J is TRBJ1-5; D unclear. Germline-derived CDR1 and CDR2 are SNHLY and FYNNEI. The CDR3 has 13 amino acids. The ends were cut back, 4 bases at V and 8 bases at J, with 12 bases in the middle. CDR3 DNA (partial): TGTGCCAGCAGTGGTAACGGGGAGAAGCCC. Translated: CASSGNGEKP. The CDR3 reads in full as CASSGNGEKPQHF.

The sequenced CDR3 bases are TGTGCCAGCAGTAGAGCGACAGGCTCCTACGAG. Its protein product is CASSRATGSYE. The full CDR3 reads CASSRATGSYEQYF. V gene TRBV7-2 combines with J gene TRBJ2-7; a possible D gene is TRBD1 (6 bases). The CDR3 end falls 3 residues outside the read, so it is completed with the germline J gene. V shed 6 bases and J shed 0 bases, with 12 bases lying between them. Germline V gives CDR1 SGHTA, CDR2 FQGNSA. This CDR3 region has 14 residues. The full variable domain, completed using reference TRBV7-2 and TRBJ2-7, is GAGVSQSPSNKVTEKGKDVELRCDPISGHTALYWYRQSLGQGLEFLIYFQGNSAPDKSGLPSDRFSAERTGGSVSTLTIQRTQQEDSAVYLCASSRATGSYEQYFGPGTRLTVT.

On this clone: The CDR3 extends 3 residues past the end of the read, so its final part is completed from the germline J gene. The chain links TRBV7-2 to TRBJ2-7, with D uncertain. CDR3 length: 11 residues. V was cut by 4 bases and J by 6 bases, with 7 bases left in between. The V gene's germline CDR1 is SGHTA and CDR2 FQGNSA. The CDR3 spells CASSSSGEQYF. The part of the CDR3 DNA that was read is TGTGCCAGCAGCTCTTCCGGCGAG.